These 22 T cell receptor beta chains came from one sample sequenced in a study of T cell repertoires in cytomegalovirus infection. These receptors' antigens are unknown. Via MiXCR, TCRdb re-called the reads, giving one row per CDR3 protein. The data show around 800,000 distinct CDR3 sequences, approximately 32% seen once. The source material was cultured CD8+ T cells from PBMCs, sampled from culture after CMV antigen stimulation. The source of these receptors is a human donor in good health (CMV status not recorded). Some clones in this sample may be carry-over from other donors' samples.

This clonotype has a handful of counts. The J gene is TRBJ2-2, the V gene TRBV6-1, with D possibly TRBD1 on 6 matching bases. Trimming took off 7 bases at V and 0 bases at J, with 21 bases between the two ends. The germline CDR1 and CDR2 sequences are MNHNS and SASEGT. This CDR3 is built from 18 residues. For the CDR3, the DNA is TGTGCCAGCACCGAAGCAAGGGGGTACGGAACGAACACCGGGGAGCTGTTTTTT. Amino acid sequence: CASTEARGYGTNTGELFF.

The rearrangement uses TRBV15 and TRBJ2-5; TRBD1 aligns across 7 bases. In germline, CDR1 is LNHNV, CDR2 YYDKDF (reference sequence). V gave up 0 bases and J gave up 4 bases; unmatched junction bases: 5. CDR3 size: 15 residues. In DNA form, the CDR3 reads TGTGCCACCAGCAGAGAGGGACAGAGGGGAGAGACCCAGTACTTC. It encodes CATSREGQRGETQYF.

CDR3 in DNA: TGTGCCAGTAGTATATGGGACGGAAGTAACACTGAAGCTTTCTTT. Protein product: CASSIWDGSNTEAFF. The rearrangement links TRBV19 to TRBJ1-1; possible D gene TRBD1, 5 bases. CDR1 is LNHDA, CDR2 SQIVND, per germline (reference sequence). V lost 2 bases and J lost 2, with 12 bases in between. The length of the CDR3 is 15 residues. Variable domain in full (rest from reference TRBV19 and TRBJ1-1): DGGITQSPKYLFRKEGQNVTLSCEQNLNHDAMYWYRQDPGQGLRLIYYSQIVNDFQKGDIAEGYSVSREKKESFPLTVTSAQKNPTAFYLCASSIWDGSNTEAFFGQGTRLTVV.

This clonotype was observed a few times. The CDR3 reads CASKTGPLGNTEAFF. The CDR3 DNA is TGTGCCAGCAAAACAGGGCCCTTAGGGAACACTGAAGCTTTCTTT. J is TRBJ1-1 and V is TRBV6-5, with D perhaps matching TRBD1 (6 bases). Germline values: CDR1 MNHEY, CDR2 SVGAGI. Trimming removed 7 bases at V and 1 base at J, with 16 bases between. The CDR3 is 15 amino acids.

This clonotype was observed many times. This chain joins TRBV12-3 or TRBV12-4 and TRBJ1-2; 9 bases fit TRBD1. With V trimmed by 6 bases and J by 1 base, 12 bases remained unmatched. The length of the CDR3 is 17 residues. The CDR3 coding sequence is TGTGCCAGCAGCCCTATCTCCGGACAGGGGTATAACTATGGCTACACCTTC. Translating gives CASSPISGQGYNYGYTF.

This clonotype was counted a few times. The CDR3 nucleotides read TGTGCCAGCACCGATTCGACAGGGCTACAGGAGACCCAGTACTTC. This codes for CASTDSTGLQETQYF. The J gene is TRBJ2-5, the V gene TRBV6-1, with 7 bases lining up with TRBD1. CDR1 and CDR2 (germline): MNHNS, SASEGT. V shed 7 bases and J 5 bases; nucleotides not matched to a gene: 13. CDR3 length: 15 residues.

This chain connects TRBV10-3 to TRBJ2-3; 8 bases agree with TRBD1. Germline V gene sequence: CDR1 ENHRY, CDR2 SYGVKD. V was clipped by 5 bases and J by 2 bases; unmatched bases: 9. This CDR3 region has 16 residues. CDR3 DNA sequence: TGTGCCATCAGTTCAACAGGGGGAGCCCTCACAGATACGCAGTATTTT. Its translation: CAISSTGGALTDTQYF.

This clonotype was seen more than once but under ten times. J is TRBJ2-1 and V is TRBV7-6, with 8 bases that match TRBD2. CDR1 and CDR2 from the germline V gene are SGHVS and FNYEAQ. The ends lost 5 bases at V and 6 bases at J; junction bases unmatched: 9. The CDR3 sequence is 15 residues long. CDR3 in amino acids: CASSRSGGRANEQFF. In nucleotides, the CDR3 is TGTGCCAGCAGCCGGAGCGGGGGTAGGGCCAATGAGCAGTTCTTC.

In this sample, this clonotype turned up a few times. The chain employs TRBV4-1 and TRBJ2-1; TRBD1 agrees at 8 bases. From germline, CDR1 is MGHRA and CDR2 YSYEKL. With 7 bases clipped from V and 3 bases from J, the junction kept 8 bases outside the gene matches. The CDR3 is 15 residues long. The CDR3 nucleotides read TGCGCCAGCAATACGGACAGGGCTAACTACAATGAGCAGTTCTTC. Residues: CASNTDRANYNEQFF.

The CDR3 DNA reads TGCGCCAGCAGCCAAGAGACGGGCCGACGGTACAATGAGCAGTTCTTC. Translating gives CASSQETGRRYNEQFF. The V and J genes are TRBV4-3 and TRBJ2-1, with D unclear. Trimming cost V 0 bases and J 4 bases, with 13 bases left between them. This CDR3 region has 16 residues. Per the germline V gene, CDR1 is LGHNA and CDR2 is YSLEER.

The genes are TRBV7-6 and TRBJ1-3, with 7 bases matching TRBD1. This CDR3 has 17 amino acids. The V gene end was trimmed by 5 bases and the J gene end by 0 bases; junction bases not matched to a gene: 10. CDR1 and CDR2 (germline): SGHVS, FNYEAQ. The CDR3 DNA reads TGTGCCAGCAGCCAAACCCCGACAGGGCCCTCTGGAAACACCATATATTTT. It encodes CASSQTPTGPSGNTIYF.

This chain uses TRBV27 with TRBJ2-3; 9 positions match TRBD2. The CDR3 length is 16 residues. The germline V gene encodes CDR1 MNHEY and CDR2 SMNVEV (reference sequence). V trimming: 6 bases; J trimming: 3 bases; junction bases outside the gene matches: 10. The CDR3 region has the DNA TGTGCCAGCAGCCTCCTCCAGAGCGGGGGGACAGATACGCAGTATTTT. Translated: CASSLLQSGGTDTQYF.

The chain couples TRBV19 to TRBJ2-5; 7 positions agree with TRBD1. The length of the CDR3 is 16 residues. CDR1 LNHDA and CDR2 SQIVND come from the germline V gene (reference sequence). The J segment lost 3 bases and the V segment lost 6 bases, leaving 13 bases of the junction unmatched. The CDR3 spells CASSPYPGQNKETQYF. In DNA, the CDR3 is TGTGCCAGTAGCCCCTACCCGGGACAGAACAAAGAGACCCAGTACTTC.

The CDR3 loop reads CSAEDRGRSAEQYV. CDR3 DNA: TGCAGTGCTGAGGACAGGGGGCGTTCGGCCGAGCAGTACGTC. The chain recombines TRBV20-1 with TRBJ2-7; 11 bases fit TRBD1. V was clipped by 5 bases and J by 6 bases; unmatched bases: 9. CDR3 length equals 14 residues. CDR1 is DFQATT, CDR2 SNEGSKA, per germline (reference sequence).

V is TRBV24-1 and J is TRBJ2-3; 12 nucleotides match TRBD2. The CDR3 is 16 residues long. Germline V gene sequence: CDR1 KGHDR, CDR2 SFDVKD. With V trimmed by 4 bases and J by 2 bases, 3 bases remained unmatched. The CDR3 loop reads CATSDPSGGDTDTQYF. The CDR3 DNA reads as TGTGCCACCAGTGACCCTAGCGGGGGGGACACAGATACGCAGTATTTT.

This clonotype was counted at least ten times. The gene calls are TRBV5-1 and TRBJ1-1, with D perhaps matching TRBD1 (5 bases). V was shortened by 7 bases and J by 4 bases, with 14 bases between the two germline ends. The CDR3 extends over 13 amino acids. From germline, CDR1 is SGHRS and CDR2 YFSETQ. The CDR3: CASGSGFSTEAFF. In DNA, the CDR3 is TGCGCCAGCGGCTCAGGGTTTTCCACTGAAGCTTTCTTT.

The table lists this clonotype with a few counts. The rearrangement joins TRBV7-9 to TRBJ1-3; no definite D call. Trimming took off 2 bases at V and 0 bases at J, with 8 bases between the two ends. The CDR3 totals 15 residues. CDR1 and CDR2 (germline): SEHNR, FQNEAQ (reference sequence). The CDR3 bases are TGTGCCAGCAGCTTAAGGGCAGGCTCTGGAAACACCATATATTTT. Its translation is CASSLRAGSGNTIYF.

The rearrangement links TRBV7-9 to TRBJ2-3; TRBD1 agrees at 8 bases. The CDR3 has 17 amino acids. Germline loops: CDR1 SEHNR, CDR2 FQNEAQ (reference sequence). J was trimmed by 3 bases and V by 6 bases; bases with no gene match: 14. Here the CDR3 reads CASRWTEGRGLTDTQYF. The CDR3 nucleotides read TGTGCCAGCAGGTGGACCGAGGGCAGGGGGCTTACAGATACGCAGTATTTT.

The V and J genes are TRBV7-6 and TRBJ2-3; the D gene could be TRBD1 or TRBD2 (6 bases each). The germline V gene has CDR1 SGHVS and CDR2 FNYEAQ. The CDR3 loop spans 16 amino acids. V was cut by 5 bases and J by 0 bases, with 15 bases left in between. Written as DNA, the CDR3 is TGTGCCAGCAGCCCAGGGGCGGGGACTAGCACAGATACGCAGTATTTT. Protein product: CASSPGAGTSTDTQYF.

The V call is TRBV6-1, the J call TRBJ2-7; the D gene is possibly TRBD1 (6 bases). The germline V gene has CDR1 MNHNS and CDR2 SASEGT. The CDR3 runs 14 residues. Here the CDR3 DNA reads TGTGCCAGCAGTGAAGGCGGCAGGGGATACGAACAGCACGTC. It yields the protein CASSEGGRGYEQHV.

V gene TRBV27 combines with J gene TRBJ2-1; D gene unclear. This CDR3 has 14 amino acids. Germline V gene sequence: CDR1 MNHEY, CDR2 SMNVEV (reference sequence). V dropped 7 bases and J dropped 5 bases, with 15 bases sitting between them. CDR3 protein: CASTLEADDNEQFF. DNA for the CDR3: TGTGCCAGCACCCTAGAAGCAGACGACAATGAGCAGTTCTTC.

This clonotype was counted at least ten times. In DNA, the CDR3 is TGTGCCAGCAGCCTTAGACAGGGGATGAACACTGAAGCTTTCTTT. This encodes CASSLRQGMNTEAFF. The chain has TRBV12-3 or TRBV12-4 and TRBJ1-1; 8 bases match TRBD1. The CDR3 extends over 15 amino acids. V was pared by 6 bases and J by 0 bases, with 6 bases of the junction left unmatched.